This T cell receptor beta chain derives from a study of PD-1 blockade in classical Hodgkin lymphoma. Points from the study as a whole: When set against healthy donors, newly diagnosed patients were reported to show lower baseline TCR diversity. Baseline diversity in complete responders resembled that of newly diagnosed patients. Repertoires differed for reasons still undefined, possibly disease activity or prior therapy.

Of note for this clone: Its antigen is still unknown.

This sample's time point: cycle 4 day 1 (C4D1), after more than five weeks of nivolumab. After autologous stem cell transplantation all patients relapsed, and prior brentuximab vedotin exposure differed between cohorts. Best responses fell into complete response, partial response or progressive disease. TCRdb keeps only in-frame clones here, not all; method: immunoSEQ multiplex PCR. The table lists just under 65,000 clones, roughly nine tenths of them singletons. V lost 4 bases and J lost 5; bases outside the gene matches: 5. The CDR3 extends over 14 amino acids. CDR1 is SGHRS and CDR2 is YFSETQ in the germline V gene.

The sample consisted of peripheral blood mononuclear cells (PBMCs), taken before the fourth cycle of nivolumab. The TCR originated in a human donor with classical Hodgkin lymphoma. V usage is TRBV5-1 and J usage is TRBJ1-1; the match to TRBD1 covers 10 bases. CDR3 nucleotides: TGCGCCAGCAGCAAGGGACAGGGGAGAACTGAAGCTTTCTTT. Translated: CASSKGQGRTEAFF.